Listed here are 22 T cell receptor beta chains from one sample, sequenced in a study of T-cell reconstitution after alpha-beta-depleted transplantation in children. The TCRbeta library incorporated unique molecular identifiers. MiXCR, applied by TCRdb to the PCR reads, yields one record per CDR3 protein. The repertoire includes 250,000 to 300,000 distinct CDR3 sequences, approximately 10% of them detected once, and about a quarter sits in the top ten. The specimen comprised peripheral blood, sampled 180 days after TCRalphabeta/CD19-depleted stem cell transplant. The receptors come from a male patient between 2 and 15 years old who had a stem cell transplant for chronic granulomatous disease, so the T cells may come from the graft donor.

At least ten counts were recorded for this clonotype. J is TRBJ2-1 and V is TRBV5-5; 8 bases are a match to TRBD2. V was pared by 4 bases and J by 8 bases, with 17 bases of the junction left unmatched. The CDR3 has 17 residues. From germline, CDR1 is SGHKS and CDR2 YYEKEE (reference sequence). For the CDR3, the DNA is TGTGCCAGCAGCCTCAGTCCAAGCGGGGGCCCGACAGATGAGCAGTTCTTC. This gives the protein CASSLSPSGGPTDEQFF.

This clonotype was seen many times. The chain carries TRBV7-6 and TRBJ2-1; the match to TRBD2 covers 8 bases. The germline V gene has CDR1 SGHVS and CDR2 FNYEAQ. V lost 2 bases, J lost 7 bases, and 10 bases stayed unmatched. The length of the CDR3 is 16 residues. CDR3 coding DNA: TGTGCCAGCAGCTTACGGAGTGGACTAGCATTTAATGAGCAGTTCTTC. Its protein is CASSLRSGLAFNEQFF. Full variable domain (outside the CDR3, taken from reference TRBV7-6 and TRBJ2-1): GAGVSQSPRYKVTKRGQDVALRCDPISGHVSLYWYRQALGQGPEFLTYFNYEAQQDKSGLPNDRFSAERPEGSISTLTIQRTEQRDSAMYRCASSLRSGLAFNEQFFGPGTRLTVL.

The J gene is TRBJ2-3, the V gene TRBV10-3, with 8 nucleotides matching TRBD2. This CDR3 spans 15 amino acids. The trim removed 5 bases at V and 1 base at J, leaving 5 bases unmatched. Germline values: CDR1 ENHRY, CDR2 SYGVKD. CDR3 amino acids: CAISRTSGGTDTQYF. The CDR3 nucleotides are TGTGCCATCAGTAGAACTAGCGGAGGCACAGATACGCAGTATTTT.

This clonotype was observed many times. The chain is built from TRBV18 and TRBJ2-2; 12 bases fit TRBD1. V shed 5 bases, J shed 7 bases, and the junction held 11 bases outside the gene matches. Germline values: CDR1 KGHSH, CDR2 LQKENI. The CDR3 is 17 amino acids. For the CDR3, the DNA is TGTGCCAGCTCAAGCCCGGGACAGGGGGCTCTTGGCGGGGAGCTGTTTTTT. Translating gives CASSSPGQGALGGELFF.

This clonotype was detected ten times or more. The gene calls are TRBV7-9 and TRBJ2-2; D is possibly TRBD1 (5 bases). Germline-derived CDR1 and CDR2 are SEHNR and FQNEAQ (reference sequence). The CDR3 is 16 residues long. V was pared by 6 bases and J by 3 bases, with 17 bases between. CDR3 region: CASRSPGNSYTGELFF. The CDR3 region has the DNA TGTGCCAGCAGATCCCCAGGGAATTCGTACACCGGGGAGCTGTTTTTT.

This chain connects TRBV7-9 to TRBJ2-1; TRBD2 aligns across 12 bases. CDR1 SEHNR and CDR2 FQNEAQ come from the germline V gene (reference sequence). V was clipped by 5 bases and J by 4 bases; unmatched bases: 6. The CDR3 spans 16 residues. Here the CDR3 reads CASSRRTSGTYNEQFF. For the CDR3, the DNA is TGTGCCAGCAGCCGTAGGACTAGCGGGACATACAATGAGCAGTTCTTC. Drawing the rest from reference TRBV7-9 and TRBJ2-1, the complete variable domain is DTGVSQNPRHKITKRGQNVTFRCDPISEHNRLYWYRQTLGQGPEFLTYFQNEAQLEKSRLLSDRFSAERPKGSFSTLEIQRTEQGDSAMYLCASSRRTSGTYNEQFFGPGTRLTVL.

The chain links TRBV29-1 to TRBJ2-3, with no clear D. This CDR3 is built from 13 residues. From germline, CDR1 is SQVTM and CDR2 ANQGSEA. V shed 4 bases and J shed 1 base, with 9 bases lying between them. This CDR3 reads CSVAGSRTDTQYF. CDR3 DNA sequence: TGCAGCGTTGCCGGGTCACGCACAGATACGCAGTATTTT.

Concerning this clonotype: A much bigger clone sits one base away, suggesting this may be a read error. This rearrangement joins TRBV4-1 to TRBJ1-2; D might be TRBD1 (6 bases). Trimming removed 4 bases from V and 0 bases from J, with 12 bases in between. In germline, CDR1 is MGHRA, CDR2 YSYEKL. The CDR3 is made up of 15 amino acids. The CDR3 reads CASSRRTVANYGYTF. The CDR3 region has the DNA TGCGCCAGCAGCCGGAGGACAGTAGCTAACTATGGCTACACCTTC.

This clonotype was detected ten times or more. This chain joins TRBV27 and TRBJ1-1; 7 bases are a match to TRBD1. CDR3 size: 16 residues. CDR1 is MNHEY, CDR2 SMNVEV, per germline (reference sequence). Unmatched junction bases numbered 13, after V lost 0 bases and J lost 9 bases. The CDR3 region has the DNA TGTGCCAGCAGTTTATCTGAACCCGGGACAGAGTTCCAAGCTTTCTTT. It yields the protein CASSLSEPGTEFQAFF.

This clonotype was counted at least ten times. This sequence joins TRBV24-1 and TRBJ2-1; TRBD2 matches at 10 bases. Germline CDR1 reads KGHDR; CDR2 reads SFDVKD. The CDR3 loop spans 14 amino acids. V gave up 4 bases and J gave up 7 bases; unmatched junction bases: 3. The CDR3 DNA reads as TGTGCCACCAGTGAAGCGGGAGGGTGGAATGAGCAGTTCTTC. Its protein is CATSEAGGWNEQFF.

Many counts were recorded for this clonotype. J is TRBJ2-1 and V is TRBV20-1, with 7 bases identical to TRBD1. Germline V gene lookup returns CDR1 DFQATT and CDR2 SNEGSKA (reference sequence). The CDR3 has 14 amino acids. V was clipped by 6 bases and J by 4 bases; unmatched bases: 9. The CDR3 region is CSASSIRGYNEQFF. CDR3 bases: TGCAGTGCCAGTTCGATCAGGGGGTACAATGAGCAGTTCTTC.

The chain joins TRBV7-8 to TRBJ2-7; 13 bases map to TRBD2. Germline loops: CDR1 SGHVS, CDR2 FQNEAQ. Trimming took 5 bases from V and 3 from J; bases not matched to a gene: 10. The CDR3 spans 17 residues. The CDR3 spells CASSPKGLAGVGYEQYF. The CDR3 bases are TGTGCCAGCAGCCCCAAAGGACTAGCGGGAGTTGGCTACGAGCAGTACTTC.

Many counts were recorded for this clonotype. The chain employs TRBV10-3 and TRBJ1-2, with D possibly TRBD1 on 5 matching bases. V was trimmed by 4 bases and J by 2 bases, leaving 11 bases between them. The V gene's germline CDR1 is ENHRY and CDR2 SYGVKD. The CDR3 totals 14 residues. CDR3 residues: CAISGQTINYGYTF. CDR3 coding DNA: TGTGCCATCAGTGGACAGACGATCAACTATGGCTACACCTTC.

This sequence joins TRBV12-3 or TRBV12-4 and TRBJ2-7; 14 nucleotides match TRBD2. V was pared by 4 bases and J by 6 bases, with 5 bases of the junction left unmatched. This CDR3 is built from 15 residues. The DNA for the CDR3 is TGTGCCAGCAGTTCGGGACTAGCGGGAGCCTCCGAGCAGTACTTC. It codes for CASSSGLAGASEQYF.

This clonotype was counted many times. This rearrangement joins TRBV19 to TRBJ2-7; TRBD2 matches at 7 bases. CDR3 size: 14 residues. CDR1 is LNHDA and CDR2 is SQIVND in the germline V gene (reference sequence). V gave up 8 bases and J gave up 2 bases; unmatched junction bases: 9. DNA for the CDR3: TGTGCCAGTTCGAGGGACCGGGAGGCCTACGAGCAGTACTTC. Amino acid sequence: CASSRDREAYEQYF.

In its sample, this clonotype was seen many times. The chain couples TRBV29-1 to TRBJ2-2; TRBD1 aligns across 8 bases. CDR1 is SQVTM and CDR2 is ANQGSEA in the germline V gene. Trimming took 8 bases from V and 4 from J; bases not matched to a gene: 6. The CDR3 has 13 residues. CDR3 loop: CSFRGRGTGELFF. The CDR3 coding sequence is TGCAGCTTCAGGGGGCGCGGCACCGGGGAGCTGTTTTTT.

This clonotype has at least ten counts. The CDR3 reads CASSPAVANEQFF. The CDR3 bases are TGTGCCAGCAGCCCGGCCGTTGCTAATGAGCAGTTCTTC. The chain has TRBV5-4 and TRBJ2-1; no firm D call. Deletions cut 4 bases from V and 7 bases from J, with 12 bases between. Per germline, CDR1 SGHNT and CDR2 YYREEE (reference sequence). This CDR3 comprises 13 residues.

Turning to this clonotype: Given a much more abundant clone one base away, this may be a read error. In DNA, the CDR3 is TGCGGCGTTGAACTAGGCGTGACAGCCTACGAGCAGTACTTC. Protein product: CGVELGVTAYEQYF. The chain has TRBV29-1 and TRBJ2-7; D might be TRBD1 or TRBD2, each matching 5 bases. Per germline, CDR1 SQVTM and CDR2 ANQGSEA. This CDR3 is built from 14 residues.

CDR3 loop: CASSVGTSGSREQYF. CDR3 nucleotides: TGTGCCAGCAGTGTTGGGACTAGCGGGAGCAGGGAGCAGTACTTC. V gene TRBV2 combines with J gene TRBJ2-7, with 14 bases fitting TRBD2. Per germline, CDR1 SNHLY and CDR2 FYNNEI. The CDR3 totals 15 residues. V dropped 4 bases and J dropped 7; count of bases not matched to a gene: 6.

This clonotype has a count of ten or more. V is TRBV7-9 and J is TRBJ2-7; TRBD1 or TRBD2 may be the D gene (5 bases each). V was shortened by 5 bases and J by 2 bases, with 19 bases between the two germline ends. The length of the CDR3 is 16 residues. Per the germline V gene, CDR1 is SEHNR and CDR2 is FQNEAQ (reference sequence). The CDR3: CASSHLRDRDPYEQYF. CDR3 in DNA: TGTGCCAGCAGCCACCTCCGGGACCGAGACCCCTACGAGCAGTACTTC.

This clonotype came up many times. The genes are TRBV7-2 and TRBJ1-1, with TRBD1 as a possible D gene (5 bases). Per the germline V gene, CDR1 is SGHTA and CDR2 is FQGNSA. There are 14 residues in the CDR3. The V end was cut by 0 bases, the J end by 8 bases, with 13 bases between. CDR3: CASSLARGVGEAFF. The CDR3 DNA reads TGTGCCAGCAGCTTAGCTCGGGGGGTCGGGGAAGCTTTCTTT.

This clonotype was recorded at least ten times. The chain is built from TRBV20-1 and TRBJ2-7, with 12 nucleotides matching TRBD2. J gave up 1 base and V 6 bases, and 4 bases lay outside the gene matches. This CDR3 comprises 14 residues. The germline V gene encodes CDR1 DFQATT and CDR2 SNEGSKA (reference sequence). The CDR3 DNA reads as TGCAGTGCGACACTAGCGGGAGGATCCTACGAGCAGTACTTC. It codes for CSATLAGGSYEQYF.